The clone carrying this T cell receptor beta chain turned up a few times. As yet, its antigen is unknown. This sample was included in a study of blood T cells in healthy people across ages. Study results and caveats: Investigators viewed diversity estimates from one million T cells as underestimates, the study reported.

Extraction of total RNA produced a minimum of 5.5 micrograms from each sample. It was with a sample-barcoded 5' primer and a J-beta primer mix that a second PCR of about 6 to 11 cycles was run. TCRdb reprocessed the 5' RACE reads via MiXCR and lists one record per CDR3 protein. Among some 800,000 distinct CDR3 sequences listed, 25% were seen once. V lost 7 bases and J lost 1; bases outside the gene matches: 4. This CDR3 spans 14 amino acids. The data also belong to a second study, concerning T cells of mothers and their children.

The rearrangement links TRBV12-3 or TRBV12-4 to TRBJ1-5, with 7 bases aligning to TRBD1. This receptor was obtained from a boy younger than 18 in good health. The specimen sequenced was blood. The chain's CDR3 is CASKTGMSNQPQHF. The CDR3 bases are TGTGCCAGCAAGACAGGGATGAGCAATCAGCCCCAGCATTTT.